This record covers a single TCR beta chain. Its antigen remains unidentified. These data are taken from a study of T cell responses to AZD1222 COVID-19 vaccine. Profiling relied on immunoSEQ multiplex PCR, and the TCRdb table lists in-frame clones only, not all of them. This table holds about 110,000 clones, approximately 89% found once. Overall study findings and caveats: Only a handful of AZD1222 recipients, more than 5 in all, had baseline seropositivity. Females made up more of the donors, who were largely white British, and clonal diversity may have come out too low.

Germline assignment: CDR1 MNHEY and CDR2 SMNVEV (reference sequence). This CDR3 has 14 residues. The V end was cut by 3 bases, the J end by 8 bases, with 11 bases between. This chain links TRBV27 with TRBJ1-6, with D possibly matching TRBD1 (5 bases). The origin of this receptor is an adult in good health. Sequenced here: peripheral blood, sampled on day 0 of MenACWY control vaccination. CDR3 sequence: CASSLGGIYSPLHF. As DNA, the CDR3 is TGTGCCAGCAGTTTGGGGGGGATATATTCACCCCTCCACTTT.